This T cell receptor (beta chain) was profiled in a study of technical replicates of blood from a few donors (dated by TCRdb to 2017 to 2019). The library was prepared using the immunoSEQ multiplex PCR assay. TCRdb retrieved this table from immuneACCESS and kept in-frame rearrangements only. Not all clones are present; in checked studies, unresolved V genes account for under half, and no reason is known for the remainder. Here the sample has approximately 85,000 clones; roughly nine tenths occur a single time. Around 0.3% of the sample is in the top ten clones. The germline V gene specifies KGHSH as CDR1 and LQKENI as CDR2. The cysteine opens and the phenylalanine closes a CDR3 of 22 amino acids. The entry retains the CDR3 DNA only, 66 bases that are in frame from base 1. The junction shows trimming of 3 bases on V and 3 bases on J, and the gene matches do not reach 23 bases of it. A note on this clone: Its antigen is still unknown. Base qualities are not at hand, and no much larger clone is one base apart.

This sequence was found in a human donor in good health. This receptor chain uses TRBV18 and TRBJ2-3; 11 bases in between match TRBD2. The sequencing input was T cells isolated from PBMCs. The nucleotide sequence reads TGTGCCAGCTCACCGCCCGTGGACCTTAGCGGGAGGGCGGGTTGGTGGACAGATACGCAGTATTTT. This encodes CASSPPVDLSGRAGWWTDTQYF.